This T cell receptor beta chain comes out of a study of sequential checkpoint blockade in melanoma. Study-level information: Patients were randomized 1:1 to nivolumab-then-ipilimumab or ipilimumab-then-nivolumab first-line. Each arm's sequence ended with maintenance nivolumab.

The sample's treatment: randomized to nivolumab then ipilimumab (arm A) or the reverse (arm B). Live CD3+CD8+ CD19− CD56− cells were sorted from PBMCs. Method: immunoSEQ multiplex PCR; TCRdb's copy keeps in-frame clones and lacks some. This sample carries roughly 9,100 clones, around nine tenths of them seen once, and the ten largest clones take 14% to 15%. This CDR3 region has 15 residues. Germline CDR1 SGDLS, CDR2 YYNGEE. The V end was cut by 3 bases, the J end by 0 bases, with 10 bases between. This clone is a singleton in its sample. This chain joins TRBV9 and TRBJ1-3; D uncertain. This specimen was CD8+ T cells sorted from blood (inferred from file names), taken from a patient given nivolumab and ipilimumab in sequence. This receptor was taken from a human donor with melanoma. The CDR3 loop reads CASSGSLVSGNTIYF. DNA of the CDR3: TGTGCCAGCAGCGGTAGCCTCGTCTCTGGAAACACCATATATTTT.